This is a list of T cell receptor beta chains from one sample in a study of shared clonotypes between healthy human individuals. Using immunoSEQ multiplex PCR, the repertoire was profiled, and TCRdb retains in-frame clones only, with some absent. The sample includes under 1 million clones, 90% to 98% of them seen just once. Sequenced: naive CD8+ T cells sorted from blood. The source of these receptors is a man aged 25 to 40 in good health. The CDR3 runs from the conserved cysteine through the conserved F or W. Fields, in order: clone size, J gene, D gene, V gene, CDR3 protein, CDR3 DNA. A D gene is named only where the DNA matches it firmly. Expanded clones get a size class; other rows say once, few or many, or leave the size out.

NA	TRBJ2-7	NA	TRBV27	CASSLFSGPLYEQYF	TGTGCCAGCAGTTTATTTTCGGGCCCCCTCTACGAGCAGTACTTC
NA	TRBJ1-1	NA	TRBV28	CASRPITANTEAFF	TGTGCCAGCAGACCTATAACAGCGAACACTGAAGCTTTCTTT
NA	TRBJ2-7	TRBD2	TRBV4-3	CASSQGYSGNAYEQYF	TGCGCCAGCAGCCAGGGTTATAGCGGGAATGCCTACGAGCAGTACTTC
once	TRBJ2-5	NA	TRBV7-9	CASSEEGEETQYF	TGTGCCAGCAGCGAAGAAGGGGAGGAGACCCAGTACTTC
NA	TRBJ2-3	TRBD2	TRBV28	CASSITSGRAPDTQYF	TGTGCCAGCAGTATTACTAGCGGGAGGGCCCCAGATACGCAGTATTTT
NA	TRBJ2-3	NA	TRBV2	CAGRTPFRDTQYF	TGTGCCGGAAGGACACCCTTCCGGGATACGCAGTATTTT
NA	TRBJ2-1	TRBD2	TRBV5-1	CASSLGLAPYNEQFF	TGCGCCAGCAGCTTGGGACTAGCACCCTACAATGAGCAGTTCTTC
NA	TRBJ2-1	NA	TRBV7-8	CASSLSGWDEQFF	TGTGCCAGCAGCTTATCAGGGTGGGATGAGCAGTTCTTC
NA	TRBJ2-1	NA	TRBV7-9	CASSSGTPRDEQFF	TGTGCCAGCAGCTCCGGGACGCCAAGGGATGAGCAGTTCTTC
NA	TRBJ2-1	NA	TRBV7-9	CASSWDISYNEQFF	TGTGCCAGCAGCTGGGACATCTCCTACAATGAGCAGTTCTTC
NA	TRBJ1-5	TRBD1	TRBV2	CASSRTGDNQPQHF	TGTGCCAGCAGTCGGACAGGGGACAATCAGCCCCAGCATTTT
NA	TRBJ1-1	TRBD1	TRBV11-3	CASSSRTGAEAFF	TGTGCCAGCAGCTCCCGGACAGGCGCTGAAGCTTTCTTT
NA	TRBJ2-7	NA	TRBV6-6	CASSSDPTPYEQYF	TGTGCCAGCAGTTCCGATCCGACTCCCTACGAGCAGTACTTC
once	TRBJ2-7	NA	TRBV4-1	CASSPSGSYEQYF	TGCGCCAGCAGCCCGAGCGGATCCTACGAGCAGTACTTC
NA	TRBJ2-7	NA	TRBV7-8	CASSSDRSVKDYEQYF	TGTGCCAGCAGCTCCGATCGTTCAGTGAAGGACTACGAGCAGTACTTC
NA	TRBJ2-7	NA	TRBV29-1	CSVAEGDEYF	TGCAGCGTTGCCGAGGGGGATGAGTACTTC
NA	TRBJ2-1	NA	TRBV9	CASSAPGGYNEQFF	TGTGCCAGCAGCGCTCCTGGTGGGTACAATGAGCAGTTCTTC
once	TRBJ2-7	TRBD1	TRBV5-1	CASSSPPGQGRYNEQYF	TGCGCCAGCAGCTCGCCTCCGGGACAGGGGCGATATAACGAGCAGTACTTC
NA	TRBJ1-1	NA	TRBV29-1	CSVTGLNTEAFF	TGCAGCGTTACAGGGTTGAACACTGAAGCTTTCTTT
NA	TRBJ2-1	NA	TRBV27	CASSLQQGRNEQFF	TGTGCCAGCAGTCTCCAACAGGGTAGGAATGAGCAGTTCTTC
NA	TRBJ2-7	TRBD2	TRBV7-9	CASSEEGLAGTYEQYF	TGTGCCAGCAGTGAAGAGGGACTAGCGGGAACCTACGAGCAGTACTTC
NA	TRBJ1-2	NA	TRBV11-2	CASSLVAGHDGYTF	TGTGCCAGCAGCTTAGTGGCGGGGCACGATGGCTACACCTTC
NA	TRBJ2-1	TRBD2	TRBV14	CASSQHLLLAAYNEQFF	TGTGCCAGCAGCCAGCACCTGTTGCTAGCGGCCTACAATGAGCAGTTCTTC
NA	TRBJ2-1	NA	TRBV21-1	CASWDWREEEQFF	TGTGCCAGCTGGGACTGGCGGGAGGAAGAGCAGTTCTTC
NA	TRBJ1-4	NA	TRBV19	CASRSTDTLIEKLFF	TGTGCCAGTAGATCGACGGACACTCTGATTGAAAAACTGTTTTTT
NA	TRBJ2-3	NA	TRBV27	CASRLGAFYTDTQYF	TGTGCCAGCAGGCTGGGGGCGTTTTACACAGATACGCAGTATTTT
NA	TRBJ2-1	TRBD2	TRBV29-1	CSVELLADNEQFF	TGCAGCGTTGAATTACTAGCGGACAATGAGCAGTTCTTC
NA	TRBJ1-1	NA	TRBV7-9	CASSFGQPGEAFF	TGTGCCAGCAGCTTCGGTCAGCCTGGGGAAGCTTTCTTT
NA	TRBJ1-5	TRBD1	TRBV11-2	CASSQTDRDYSNQPQHF	TGTGCCAGCAGCCAGACGGACAGGGACTATAGCAATCAGCCCCAGCATTTT
NA	TRBJ1-1	NA	TRBV11-2	CASSSLRGQLKMNTEAFF	TGTGCCAGCAGCTCGCTTCGCGGACAGCTAAAGATGAACACTGAAGCTTTCTTT
NA	TRBJ2-5	NA	TRBV2	CASSEFSVSLQETQYF	TGTGCCAGCAGTGAGTTTTCGGTCAGCTTACAAGAGACCCAGTACTTC
NA	TRBJ2-5	NA	TRBV29-1	CSVEDRQGWQETQYF	TGCAGCGTTGAAGATCGGCAGGGCTGGCAAGAGACCCAGTACTTC
NA	TRBJ2-7	TRBD1	TRBV7-8	CASSLADRTGDYEQYF	TGTGCCAGCAGCTTGGCTGACAGGACAGGGGATTACGAGCAGTACTTC
NA	TRBJ1-5	NA	TRBV11-2	CASSSTNSNQPQHF	TGTGCCAGCAGCTCCACGAATAGCAATCAGCCCCAGCATTTT